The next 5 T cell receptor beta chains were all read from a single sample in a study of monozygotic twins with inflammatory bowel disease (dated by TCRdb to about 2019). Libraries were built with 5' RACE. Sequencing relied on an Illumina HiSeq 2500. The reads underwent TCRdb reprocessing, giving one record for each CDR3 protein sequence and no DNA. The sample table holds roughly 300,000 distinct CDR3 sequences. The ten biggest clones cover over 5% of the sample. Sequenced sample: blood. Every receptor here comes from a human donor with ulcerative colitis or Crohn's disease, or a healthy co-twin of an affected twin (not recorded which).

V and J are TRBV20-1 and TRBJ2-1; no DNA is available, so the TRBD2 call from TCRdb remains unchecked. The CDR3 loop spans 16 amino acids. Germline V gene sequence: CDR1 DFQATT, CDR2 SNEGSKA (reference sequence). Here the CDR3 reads CSASDWAIDSYNEQFF.

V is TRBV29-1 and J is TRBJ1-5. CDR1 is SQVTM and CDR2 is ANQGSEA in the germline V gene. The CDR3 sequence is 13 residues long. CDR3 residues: CSVPMNSNQPQHF.

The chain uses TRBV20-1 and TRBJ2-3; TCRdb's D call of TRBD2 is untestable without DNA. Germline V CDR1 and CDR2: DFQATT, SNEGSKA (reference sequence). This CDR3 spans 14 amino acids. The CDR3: CSAVNSPTTDTQYF.

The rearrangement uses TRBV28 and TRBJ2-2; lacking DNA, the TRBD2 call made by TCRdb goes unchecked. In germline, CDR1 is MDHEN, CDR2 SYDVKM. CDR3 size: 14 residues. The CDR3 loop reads CASSTSGSTGELFF.

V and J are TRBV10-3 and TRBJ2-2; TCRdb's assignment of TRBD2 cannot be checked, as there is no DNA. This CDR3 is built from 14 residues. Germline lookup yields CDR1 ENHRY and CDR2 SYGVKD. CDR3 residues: CAISERGDTGELFF.